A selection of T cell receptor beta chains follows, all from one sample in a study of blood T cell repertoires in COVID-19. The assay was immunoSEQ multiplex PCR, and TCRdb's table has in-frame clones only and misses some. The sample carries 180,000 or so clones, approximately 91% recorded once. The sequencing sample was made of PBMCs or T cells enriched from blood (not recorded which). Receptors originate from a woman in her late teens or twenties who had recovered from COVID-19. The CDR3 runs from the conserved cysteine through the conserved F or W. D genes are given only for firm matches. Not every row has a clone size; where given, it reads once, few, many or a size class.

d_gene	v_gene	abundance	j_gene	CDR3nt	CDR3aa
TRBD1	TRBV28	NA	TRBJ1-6	TGTGCCAGCAGTTTCTCCGGACAGGGGACGCACTATAATTCACCCCTCCACTTT	CASSFSGQGTHYNSPLHF
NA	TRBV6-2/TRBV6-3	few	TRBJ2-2	TGTGCCAGCAGTTCGGGGATGGACACCGGGGAGCTGTTTTTT	CASSSGMDTGELFF
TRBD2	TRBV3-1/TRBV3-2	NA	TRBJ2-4	TGTGCCAGCAGCCAAGACACTACTAGCGGGAGCCACTTC	CASSQDTTSGSHF
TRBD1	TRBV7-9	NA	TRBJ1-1	TGTGCCAGCAGCCCCCGGACAGGGTGGGCGAACACTGAAGCTTTCTTT	CASSPRTGWANTEAFF
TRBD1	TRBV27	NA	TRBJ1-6	TGTGCCAGCCCCGGACAGGGGAGGACGGTTTCACCCCTCCACTTT	CASPGQGRTVSPLHF
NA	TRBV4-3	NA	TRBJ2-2	TGCGCCAGCAGCCAAGCCACGGCGACGAGGACCGGGGAGCTGTTTTTT	CASSQATATRTGELFF
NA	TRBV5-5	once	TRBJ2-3	TGTGCCAGCAGCTTGGGAAGCGGGCTGAGCACAGATACGCAGTATTTT	CASSLGSGLSTDTQYF
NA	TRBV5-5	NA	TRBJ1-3	TGTGCCAGCAGCTTCTCAGGGGTGGGAAACACCATATATTTT	CASSFSGVGNTIYF
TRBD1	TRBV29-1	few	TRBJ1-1	TGCAGCGTTGAACGGACAGGGAACACTGAAGCTTTCTTT	CSVERTGNTEAFF
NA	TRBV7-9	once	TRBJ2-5	TGTGCCAGCAGCTTAGGTTCGGACTTTCAAGAGACCCAGTACTTC	CASSLGSDFQETQYF
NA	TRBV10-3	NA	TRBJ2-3	TGTGCCATAGCCGGCGCGGAAGATACGCAGTATTTT	CAIAGAEDTQYF
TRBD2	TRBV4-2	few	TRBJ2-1	TGTGCCAGCAGCCCAGGGACTAGCGGCGAAAATGAGCAGTTCTTC	CASSPGTSGENEQFF
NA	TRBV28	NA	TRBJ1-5	TGTGCCAGCAGTTCGGCAGGGTCAGGTCAGCCCCAGCATTTT	CASSSAGSGQPQHF
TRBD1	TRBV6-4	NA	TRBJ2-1	TGTGCCAGCAGTGGGACAGGGGAAATCAATGAGCAGTTCTTC	CASSGTGEINEQFF
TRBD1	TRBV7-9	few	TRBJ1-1	TGTGCCAGCAGCTCTACCGCGACAGGGAGAGTTACTGAAGCTTTCTTT	CASSSTATGRVTEAFF
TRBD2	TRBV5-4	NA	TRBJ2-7	TGTGCCAGCAGCTTCGCGGGAGGGTCCCAGCAGTACTTC	CASSFAGGSQQYF
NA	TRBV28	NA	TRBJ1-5	TGTGCCACCAGTTTGGTGGGGAGGGATCAGCCCCAGCATTTT	CATSLVGRDQPQHF
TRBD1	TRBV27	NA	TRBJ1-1	TGTGCCAGCAGTCGGGACAGGGGGCGCGGTGAAGCTTTCTTT	CASSRDRGRGEAFF
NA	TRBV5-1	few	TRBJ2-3	TGCGCCAGCAGCCGCCGTCCGGCGGATAGCACAGATACGCAGTATTTT	CASSRRPADSTDTQYF
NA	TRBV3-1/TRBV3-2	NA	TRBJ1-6	TGTGCCAGCAGCCAACAGGGTGTGAATTCACCCCTCCACTTT	CASSQQGVNSPLHF
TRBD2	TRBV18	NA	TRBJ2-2	TGTGCCAGCTCAGACGCGGGGGGCTCCACCGGGGAGCTGTTTTTT	CASSDAGGSTGELFF
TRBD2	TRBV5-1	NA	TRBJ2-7	TGCGCCAGCAGCCCGGTCCCTAGCGGGTCCTACGAGCAGTACTTC	CASSPVPSGSYEQYF
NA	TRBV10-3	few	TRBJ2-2	TGTGCCATCACGGGGGTGACCGGGGAGCTGTTTTTT	CAITGVTGELFF
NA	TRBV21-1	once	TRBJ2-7	TGTGCCAGCAGCACCGAGCGCGAGCAGTACTTC	CASSTEREQYF